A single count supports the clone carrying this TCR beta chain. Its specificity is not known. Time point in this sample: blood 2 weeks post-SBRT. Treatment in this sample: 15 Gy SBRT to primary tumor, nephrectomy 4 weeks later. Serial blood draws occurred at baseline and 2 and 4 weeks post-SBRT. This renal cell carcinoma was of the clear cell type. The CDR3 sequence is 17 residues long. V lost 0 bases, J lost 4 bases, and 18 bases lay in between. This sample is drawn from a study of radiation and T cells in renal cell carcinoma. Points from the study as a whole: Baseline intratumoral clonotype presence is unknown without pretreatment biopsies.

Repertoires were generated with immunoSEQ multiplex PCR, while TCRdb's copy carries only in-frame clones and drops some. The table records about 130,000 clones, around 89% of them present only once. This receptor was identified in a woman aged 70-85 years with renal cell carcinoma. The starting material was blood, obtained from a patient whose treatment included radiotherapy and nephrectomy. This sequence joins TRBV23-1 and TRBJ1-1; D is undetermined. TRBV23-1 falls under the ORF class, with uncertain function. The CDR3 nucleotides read TGCGCCAGCAGTCAATCATGGCAGGACCGGGGTTCCACTGAAGCTTTCTTT. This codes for CASSQSWQDRGSTEAFF.